This TCR beta chain was retrieved from a study of beta chain features in type 1 diabetes. Background on the study: Patients were similar to healthy donors in age and gender (as well as in cell yields). Study results and limitations: VDJ junctions from patients with type 1 diabetes contained fewer insertions and more deletions.

Each of the sorted populations had a purity greater than 95%. Reverse transcription of all isolated RNA meant that expressed TCRB transcripts were sequenced. There were approximately 3.5 million reads on average in the naive, central memory and regulatory T cell samples. Only in-frame clones appear in the TCRdb table, and some are missing; sequencing was by immunoSEQ multiplex PCR. The sample has under 250,000 clones; about 14% are singletons. The V and J ends lost 3 bases and 6 bases respectively, with 13 bases between them. Germline assignment: CDR1 SGDLS and CDR2 YYNGEE. The CDR3 has 14 residues. This clone was seen a handful of times. The antigen is not known.

The receptor was isolated from a woman in her thirties or forties in good health. This chain uses TRBV9 with TRBJ2-1, with D possibly TRBD1 on 6 matching bases. Sequencing was done on a sample of naive CD4+ T cells from blood. In nucleotides, the CDR3 is TGTGCCAGCAGCGGACAGGAGACAGTCAATGAGCAGTTCTTC. Translating it yields CASSGQETVNEQFF.